This passage covers 29 T cell receptor beta chains from one sample sequenced in a study of cytomegalovirus exposure and HLA in healthy donors. Both 60 Vbeta primers and 13 Jbeta primers went into the PCR. Data came from immunoSEQ multiplex PCR; TCRdb stores just in-frame clones and leaves some out. Of more than 100,000 clones listed, approximately 8.9% are singletons. Material: PBMCs. The receptors originated from a woman aged 35 to 49 in good health and CMV-seropositive.

There are a few counts of this clone. The chain combines TRBV7-9 with TRBJ1-4; the match to TRBD1 covers 9 bases. V shed 5 bases and J 7 bases; nucleotides not matched to a gene: 5. CDR3 length: 14 residues. Looked up from germline, CDR1 is SEHNR and CDR2 is FQNEAQ (reference sequence). CDR3 nucleotide sequence: TGTGCCAGCAGCGCACAGGGGGCGCGTGAAAAACTGTTTTTT. This translates into CASSAQGAREKLFF.

This clone showed up just a few times. The rearrangement links TRBV5-1 to TRBJ2-7, with TRBD2 matching 7 bases. Unmatched junction bases numbered 12, after V lost 0 bases and J lost 6 bases. This CDR3 has 16 residues. Germline-derived CDR1 and CDR2 are SGHRS and YFSETQ. CDR3 amino acids: CASSLAGGTPVAEQYF. The DNA of the CDR3 is TGCGCCAGCAGCTTGGCCGGGGGGACTCCCGTGGCCGAGCAGTACTTC.

The chain carries TRBV7-9 and TRBJ2-1; 12 bases are a match to TRBD2. CDR1 is SEHNR, CDR2 FQNEAQ, per germline (reference sequence). The CDR3 runs to 18 residues. V gave up 3 bases and J gave up 6 bases; unmatched junction bases: 12. Here the CDR3 DNA reads TGTGCCAGCAGCTTCGGAAGGACTAGCGGGGACGACGGCAATGAGCAGTTCTTC. It translates to CASSFGRTSGDDGNEQFF.

The rearrangement joins TRBV29-1 to TRBJ2-2; 15 nucleotides align to TRBD2. The J segment lost 0 bases and the V segment lost 5 bases, leaving 13 bases of the junction unmatched. The CDR3 is made up of 20 amino acids. Germline assignment: CDR1 SQVTM and CDR2 ANQGSEA. The CDR3 nucleotides are TGCAGCGTTCGTAAACCCCTTGGACTAGCGGGGGGGTCGAACACCGGGGAGCTGTTTTTT. It encodes CSVRKPLGLAGGSNTGELFF.

The chain recombines TRBV9 with TRBJ1-2, with 8 nucleotides matching TRBD1. Per germline, CDR1 SGDLS and CDR2 YYNGEE. The J segment lost 2 bases and the V segment lost 7 bases, leaving 10 bases of the junction unmatched. CDR3 length equals 15 residues. CDR3 sequence: CASGPRTGPNYGYTF. CDR3 nucleotide sequence: TGTGCCAGCGGCCCCCGGACAGGGCCAAACTATGGCTACACCTTC.

The chain recombines TRBV6-5 with TRBJ2-7; maybe TRBD1 (6 bases). Trimming shortened V by 6 bases and J by 5 bases, and 17 bases separated the two germline ends. Germline loops: CDR1 MNHEY, CDR2 SVGAGI. The CDR3 is 14 residues long. CDR3 sequence reads: CASRPSGGGHEQYF. The CDR3 DNA reads TGTGCCAGCAGGCCCAGCGGTGGGGGCCACGAGCAGTACTTC.

V and J are TRBV2 and TRBJ1-4; a weak D match, TRBD1 (6 bases). Per germline, CDR1 SNHLY and CDR2 FYNNEI. With 10 bases removed from V and 7 bases from J, the gap between germline ends came to 16 bases. There are 13 residues in the CDR3. CDR3 loop: CATAVGAGEKLFF. DNA for the CDR3: TGTGCCACTGCGGTGGGGGCCGGTGAAAAACTGTTTTTT.

This clone appeared a few times. V is TRBV5-1 and J is TRBJ2-2, with a possible D match to TRBD1 (5 bases). The germline V gene encodes CDR1 SGHRS and CDR2 YFSETQ. The CDR3 loop spans 14 amino acids. Trimming stripped 0 bases from V and 6 bases from J, with 9 bases between. The CDR3 reads CASSLGTRAGELFF. CDR3 nucleotide sequence: TGCGCCAGCAGCTTGGGGACAAGGGCCGGGGAGCTGTTTTTT.

The rearrangement joins TRBV29-1 to TRBJ2-5; 8 positions agree with TRBD2. This CDR3 comprises 16 residues. The junction had 12 bases not matched to a gene; V was cut back by 2 bases and J by 4 bases. CDR1 is SQVTM and CDR2 is ANQGSEA in the germline V gene. CDR3 protein: CSVERGVGGARETQYF. Written as DNA, the CDR3 is TGCAGCGTTGAAAGAGGAGTCGGGGGGGCACGAGAGACCCAGTACTTC.

This clone turned up a few times. Here the CDR3 DNA reads TGCGCCAGCAGCTTGGAGGGGTCGTTGCTGTTTTTT. Encoded protein: CASSLEGSLLFF. The chain recombines TRBV5-1 with TRBJ2-2, with a tentative D call TRBD1 (5 bases). Germline V gene sequence: CDR1 SGHRS, CDR2 YFSETQ. This CDR3 contains 12 residues. V lost 0 bases and J 13 bases, leaving 10 bases between the germline ends. Full variable domain (missing parts from reference TRBV5-1 and TRBJ2-2): KAGVTQTPRYLIKTRGQQVTLSCSPISGHRSVSWYQQTPGQGLQFLFEYFSETQRNKGNFPGRFSGRQFSNSRSEMNVSTLELGDSALYLCASSLEGSLLFFGEGSRLTVL.

This clone was found a few times. This chain connects TRBV5-1 to TRBJ1-1; 7 positions agree with TRBD1. V shed 3 bases and J 8 bases; nucleotides not matched to a gene: 16. Germline V CDR1 and CDR2: SGHRS, YFSETQ. CDR3 length: 16 amino acids. The CDR3 DNA reads TGCGCCAGCAGCTCCCATATTTTCCAGGGGGAATCCGAAGCTTTCTTT. This codes for CASSSHIFQGESEAFF.

This clone was seen more than once but under ten times. The chain combines TRBV5-1 with TRBJ2-5; 7 bases agree with TRBD2. TRBJ2-7 matches the DNA end more closely, so the J call is doubtful. In germline, CDR1 is SGHRS, CDR2 YFSETQ. CDR3 size: 15 residues. The CDR3 nucleotides are TGCGCCAGCAGCTTGGTTCTGGGGGGGTCCTACGAGCAGTACTTC. It codes for CASSLVLGGSYEQYF.

In its sample, this clone was seen a few times. The chain has TRBV19 and TRBJ1-2, with unresolved D. Between the trimmed V and J ends, which lost 6 bases and 7 bases, there was a span of 9 bases. Germline V CDR1 and CDR2: LNHDA, SQIVND (reference sequence). This CDR3 region has 11 residues. As DNA, the CDR3 is TGTGCCAGTAGGGCGCCGGGTGGCTACACCTTC. Translating gives CASRAPGGYTF.

The chain couples TRBV6-6 to TRBJ1-2; D remains unclear. The germline V gene encodes CDR1 MNHNY and CDR2 SVGAGI (reference sequence). CDR3 length: 15 amino acids. With 3 bases removed from V and 6 bases from J, the gap between germline ends came to 17 bases. CDR3 bases: TGTGCCAGCAGTTATATTGATGCGTCGGTCGATGGCTACACCTTC. This gives the protein CASSYIDASVDGYTF.

This chain connects TRBV6-5 to TRBJ2-2; 10 bases agree with TRBD2. Germline V gene lookup returns CDR1 MNHEY and CDR2 SVGAGI. Unmatched junction bases numbered 8, after V lost 6 bases and J lost 7 bases. The CDR3 runs 15 residues. This chain's CDR3 is CASRVQRGGVGELFF. CDR3 bases: TGTGCCAGCAGGGTTCAGCGGGGGGGCGTCGGGGAGCTGTTTTTT.

This clone occurred a few times. V usage is TRBV5-4 and J usage is TRBJ2-3, with D perhaps matching TRBD1 (5 bases). The CDR3 sequence is 15 residues long. V lost 5 bases, J lost 2 bases, and 15 bases lay in between. CDR1 and CDR2 (germline): SGHNT, YYREEE (reference sequence). CDR3: CASRVSGRDTDTQYF. Written as DNA, the CDR3 is TGTGCCAGCAGAGTGTCGGGCAGGGACACAGATACGCAGTATTTT.

The V gene is TRBV5-6, the J gene TRBJ1-2, with 8 bases matching TRBD1. The V gene end was trimmed by 0 bases and the J gene end by 4 bases; junction bases not matched to a gene: 5. The CDR3 totals 15 residues. Germline CDR1 SGHDT, CDR2 YYEEEE. The CDR3 is CASSLDSRGPYGYTF. The CDR3 coding sequence is TGTGCCAGCAGCTTGGATTCCAGGGGGCCCTATGGCTACACCTTC.

This clone has at least ten counts. The gene calls are TRBV2 and TRBJ2-7; possible D gene TRBD2, 7 bases. In germline, CDR1 is SNHLY, CDR2 FYNNEI. Trimming pared 6 bases from V and 6 bases from J, leaving 15 bases between. This CDR3 has 13 amino acids. The CDR3 sequence is CASRIRGGSEQYF. In DNA form, the CDR3 reads TGTGCCAGCAGGATCAGGGGAGGGAGCGAGCAGTACTTC.

This clone was observed a handful of times. The chain carries TRBV12-5 and TRBJ1-2; 8 positions match TRBD1. The CDR3 totals 14 residues. Germline CDR1 LGHNT, CDR2 FRNRAP. Trimming cost V 3 bases and J 3 bases; bases outside gene matches: 3. CDR3: CASGLGTGDYGYTF. The CDR3 coding sequence is TGTGCTAGTGGTTTAGGGACAGGCGACTATGGCTACACCTTC.

The rearrangement links TRBV5-1 to TRBJ2-1; D possibly corresponds to TRBD2 (6 bases). CDR3 length equals 14 residues. The V gene lost 0 bases and the J gene lost 7 bases, with 11 bases spanning the gap. Germline V gene lookup returns CDR1 SGHRS and CDR2 YFSETQ. DNA of the CDR3: TGCGCCAGCAGCTTGGCGGGGGTTAATAATGAGCAGTTCTTC. Translation gives CASSLAGVNNEQFF.

With respect to this clone: A read error may account for a junction end that differs from germline. In the same sample, other DNA sequences code for this CDR3. V usage is TRBV7-2 and J usage is TRBJ2-7; 12 bases map to TRBD2. CDR1 and CDR2 (germline): SGHTA, FQGNSA. CDR3 length: 15 amino acids. The CDR3 reads CASSLAGGQPYEQYF. As DNA, the CDR3 is TGTGCCAGCAGCCTAGCGGGGGGGCAACCCTACGAGCAGTACTTT.

This clone was detected a few times. The chain has TRBV19 and TRBJ2-7; 9 bases align to TRBD2. The J segment lost 5 bases and the V segment lost 6 bases, leaving 5 bases of the junction unmatched. Germline CDR1 and CDR2: LNHDA and SQIVND (reference sequence). The CDR3 has 13 amino acids. The CDR3, as DNA: TGTGCCAGTAGGTCTAGCGGGGTGGACGAGCAGTACTTC. As protein: CASRSSGVDEQYF.

The chain employs TRBV2 and TRBJ2-2; a weak D match, TRBD2 (7 bases). Germline values: CDR1 SNHLY, CDR2 FYNNEI. The CDR3 runs to 13 residues. V dropped 8 bases and J dropped 7 bases, with 14 bases sitting between them. DNA for the CDR3: TGTGCCAGCGGGGGGGCCCCCGGCGGGGAGCTGTTTTTT. Amino acids: CASGGAPGGELFF.

The chain carries TRBV5-5 and TRBJ1-2, with no clear D. V dropped 1 base and J dropped 5 bases, with 12 bases sitting between them. This CDR3 contains 14 residues. The germline V gene has CDR1 SGHKS and CDR2 YYEKEE (reference sequence). CDR3 in amino acids: CASSLSYSQYGYTF. DNA for the CDR3: TGTGCCAGCAGCTTGAGCTACAGTCAATATGGCTACACCTTC. Looking up the rest from reference TRBV5-5 and TRBJ1-2 gives the full variable domain: DAGVTQSPTHLIKTRGQQVTLRCSPISGHKSVSWYQQVLGQGPQFIFQYYEKEERGRGNFPDRFSARQFPNYSSELNVNALLLGDSALYLCASSLSYSQYGYTFGSGTRLTVV.

The V gene is TRBV11-3, the J gene TRBJ1-2, with D possibly matching TRBD1 (6 bases). The germline V gene has CDR1 SGHNT and CDR2 YENEEA. V was pared by 1 base and J by 8 bases, with 14 bases between. This CDR3 has 14 residues. CDR3 nucleotide sequence: TGTGCCAGCAGCTTAGCGGACAGTGCGTTCGGCTACACCTTC. It is translated as CASSLADSAFGYTF.

This clone came up a few times. The rearrangement uses TRBV18 and TRBJ1-2; perhaps TRBD1 as D (6 bases). CDR1 KGHSH and CDR2 LQKENI come from the germline V gene. Deletions cut 3 bases from V and 6 bases from J, with 11 bases between. The CDR3 covers 13 residues. CDR3 protein: CASSPAGVDGYTF. CDR3 DNA: TGTGCCAGCTCACCGGCAGGGGTCGATGGCTACACCTTC.

This clone was seen a few times. Written as DNA, the CDR3 is TGTGCCAGCAGTGCGCGACAGGGGTTCGCTGAAGCTTTCTTT. The encoded protein is CASSARQGFAEAFF. The chain carries TRBV6-5 and TRBJ1-1; 8 bases line up with TRBD1. V lost 5 bases to trimming and J lost 6 bases; unmatched junction nucleotides: 8. The CDR3 contains 14 residues. Germline CDR1 is MNHEY and CDR2 is SVGAGI.

The chain links TRBV5-1 to TRBJ2-2, with 10 bases fitting TRBD2. The CDR3 is made up of 14 amino acids. Unmatched junction bases numbered 8, after V lost 8 bases and J lost 7 bases. CDR1 and CDR2 (germline): SGHRS, YFSETQ. This CDR3 reads CASSGLAMDGELFF. Written as DNA, the CDR3 is TGCGCCAGTTCGGGACTAGCGATGGACGGGGAGCTGTTTTTT.

This chain joins TRBV4-3 and TRBJ1-5; TRBD1 matches 7 bases. CDR3 length: 13 residues. From germline, CDR1 is LGHNA and CDR2 YSLEER. Unmatched junction bases numbered 3, after V lost 2 bases and J lost 8 bases. The CDR3 DNA sequence: TGCGCCAGCAGCCAAAACAGGGGTGAGCCCCAGCATTTT. Translation gives CASSQNRGEPQHF.